This TCR beta chain was found in a study of T cell responses to AZD1222 COVID-19 vaccine. Study outcomes and limitations: Recipients of AZD1222 seropositive at baseline numbered only five or six. White British people made up most donors, females outnumbered males, and clonal diversity was possibly underestimated.

The CDR3 spans 16 residues. Trimming took off 3 bases at V and 11 bases at J, with 20 bases between the two ends. Germline V gives CDR1 LGHDT, CDR2 YNNKEL (reference sequence). Concerning this clone itself: No antigen is known for it.

Clones were sequenced by immunoSEQ multiplex PCR, and TCRdb holds only the in-frame ones, with some missing. The table lists about 110,000 clones, about 88% of them singletons. Here the sequenced sample was peripheral blood, taken on day 0 of AZD1222 vaccination. The chain recombines TRBV3-1 (or the pseudogene TRBV3-2) with TRBJ1-6; possibly TRBD1 for D (6 bases). This TCR came from an adult in good health. The CDR3 sequence: CASSHSGGQGRAPLHF. CDR3 DNA sequence: TGTGCCAGCAGCCATTCGGGAGGTCAGGGGAGGGCACCCCTCCACTTT.